This T cell receptor beta chain derives from a study of blood T cell repertoires in COVID-19. The CDR3 totals 17 residues. J gave up 5 bases and V 3 bases, and 13 bases lay outside the gene matches. Germline assignment: CDR1 KGHSH and CDR2 LQKENI. Sequenced by immunoSEQ multiplex PCR; TCRdb stores in-frame clones only, minus some. This repertoire shows about 200,000 clones, around 81% found once; its top ten account for 8.9%. The receptor comes from a woman aged 45-59 years with acute COVID-19. Sequences were obtained from PBMCs or T cells enriched from blood (not recorded which). The chain is built from TRBV18 and TRBJ2-5, with 9 bases lining up with TRBD1. CDR3 nucleotides: TGTGCCAGCTCACCCTCACTCCGGGACAGGGTGCGGGAGACCCAGTACTTC. Translation gives CASSPSLRDRVRETQYF.